Described below is a single TCR beta chain sequence and its context. The data derive from a study of response to subunit inactivated influenza vaccine. V dropped 0 bases and J dropped 1 base, with 8 bases sitting between them. Germline loops: CDR1 KGHSH, CDR2 LQKENI. The CDR3 spans 15 residues. TCRdb fed the RT-PCR reads into MiXCR, producing one record per CDR3 protein. This table holds 300,000 to 350,000 distinct CDR3 sequences, approximately 23% found once. This TCR derives from a man aged 45-69 years who received an inactivated influenza vaccine. The sample consisted of PBMCs from blood, taken approximately 22 months after vaccination. This chain connects TRBV18 to TRBJ2-3; no clear D. In DNA, the CDR3 is TGTGCCAGCTCACCACCGGCGGTTGGCACAGATACGCAGTATTTT. Its protein product is CASSPPAVGTDTQYF. Full variable domain (rest looked up from reference TRBV18 and TRBJ2-3): NAGVMQNPRHLVRRRGQEARLRCSPMKGHSHVYWYRQLPEEGLKFMVYLQKENIIDESGMPKERFSAEFPKEGPSILRIQQVVRGDSAAYFCASSPPAVGTDTQYFGPGTRLTVL.